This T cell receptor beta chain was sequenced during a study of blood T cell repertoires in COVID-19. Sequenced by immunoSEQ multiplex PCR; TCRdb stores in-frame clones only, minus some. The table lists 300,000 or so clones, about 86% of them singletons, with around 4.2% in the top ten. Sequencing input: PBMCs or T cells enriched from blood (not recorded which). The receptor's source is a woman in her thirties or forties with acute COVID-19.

CDR3: CASGLGTSGRAETQYF. The DNA of the CDR3 is TGTGCTAGTGGTTTGGGTACTAGCGGGAGGGCAGAGACCCAGTACTTC. The rearrangement joins TRBV12-5 to TRBJ2-5; 13 bases align to TRBD2. V trimming: 1 base; J trimming: 4 bases; junction bases outside the gene matches: 3. The CDR3 length is 16 residues. CDR1 is LGHNT and CDR2 is FRNRAP in the germline V gene.